The rows below give T cell receptor beta chains drawn from one sample of a study of T-cell memory formation after mild COVID-19. TCRdb re-derived calls from the 5' RACE reads in MiXCR, one entry per CDR3 protein. Here the sample spans about 180,000 distinct CDR3 sequences, 16% being singletons. Material for sequencing was PBMCs or a T cell subset sorted from them (not recorded which). These receptors all stem from an adult woman who had mild COVID-19 (a few samples of this study predate the infection). Cell type and time point are not known. Each CDR3 is given with its conserved first and last residue. D genes are given only for firm matches. A row's size may be missing; if present it is once, few, many or a size class.

>13|TRBV3-1|few|TRBJ1-2|.
CASSQQTASGYTF
TGTGCCAGCAGCCAGCAGACAGCCTCTGGCTACACCTTC
>18|TRBV7-8|.|TRBJ2-4|.
CASSPRGGGALAKNIQYF
TGTGCCAGCAGCCCCAGGGGCGGCGGGGCTTTAGCCAAAAACATTCAGTACTTC
>14|TRBV5-1|.|TRBJ2-2|.
CASKRTADTGELFF
TGCGCCAGCAAAAGGACAGCTGACACCGGGGAGCTGTTTTTT
>11|TRBV7-2|few|TRBJ2-7|.
CASSHLYEQYF
TGTGCCAGCAGCCATCTTTACGAGCAGTACTTC
>15|TRBV20-1|few|TRBJ2-7|TRBD1
CSASRGQGAAYEQYF
TGCAGTGCTAGCCGGGGACAGGGGGCTGCTTACGAGCAGTACTTC
>12|TRBV6-5|few|TRBJ1-1|.
CASSTQGYEAFF
TGTGCCAGCAGCACCCAGGGGTATGAAGCTTTCTTT
>12|TRBV7-2|.|TRBJ1-2|.
CASSLSLYGYTF
TGTGCCAGCAGCTTATCGCTATATGGCTACACCTTC
>15|TRBV9|few|TRBJ2-1|.
CASSVRGGSYNEQFF
TGTGCCAGCAGCGTAAGGGGAGGTTCCTACAATGAGCAGTTCTTC
>13|TRBV9|few|TRBJ2-5|TRBD2
CASSVRGRETQYF
TGTGCCAGCAGCGTACGCGGGAGAGAGACCCAGTACTTC
>14|TRBV4-1|few|TRBJ1-1|.
CASRSTGMYTEAFF
TGCGCCAGTCGGTCGACGGGGATGTACACTGAAGCTTTCTTT
>16|TRBV23-1|few|TRBJ2-5|.
CASSQSFGGAEETQYF
TGCGCCAGCAGTCAATCCTTCGGAGGGGCGGAGGAGACCCAGTACTTC
>15|TRBV9|.|TRBJ2-3|TRBD2
CASSESGTRTDTQYF
TGTGCCAGCAGCGAAAGCGGGACCCGCACAGATACGCAGTATTTT
>13|TRBV7-9|many|TRBJ1-1|.
CASSLAGNTEAFF
TGTGCCAGCAGCTTGGCGGGCAACACTGAAGCTTTCTTT
>12|TRBV18|few|TRBJ1-3|.
CASSPPGNTIYF
TGTGCCAGCTCACCACCAGGAAACACCATATATTTT
>16|TRBV10-3|.|TRBJ2-3|TRBD1
CAISESWDRGLDTQYF
TGTGCCATCAGTGAGTCCTGGGACAGGGGGCTTGATACGCAGTATTTT
>15|TRBV10-3|.|TRBJ1-2|.
CAISDWSPGGERYTF
TGTGCCATCAGTGACTGGTCCCCCGGCGGGGAGCGCTACACCTTC
>14|TRBV7-2|few|TRBJ2-7|TRBD2
CASSPGTTKYEQYF
TGTGCCAGCAGCCCCGGGACTACAAAGTACGAGCAGTACTTC
>15|TRBV18|.|TRBJ1-1|.
CASSPSSPMNTEAFF
TGTGCCAGCTCACCTTCCAGTCCGATGAACACTGAAGCTTTCTTT
>14|TRBV6-4|few|TRBJ1-1|.
CASSDFLGSTEAFF
TGTGCCAGCAGTGACTTTCTGGGGTCCACTGAAGCTTTCTTT
>9|TRBV20-1|.|TRBJ1-2|.
CSATSGYTF
TGCAGTGCTACCTCTGGCTACACCTTC
>14|TRBV12-3/TRBV12-4|few|TRBJ2-1|TRBD2
CASSFAGGPNEQFF
TGTGCCAGCAGTTTTGCGGGGGGGCCCAATGAGCAGTTCTTC
>15|TRBV11-2|.|TRBJ2-3|TRBD1
CASSQTGSSTDTQYF
TGTGCCAGCAGCCAGACAGGGTCTAGCACAGATACGCAGTATTTT
>16|TRBV6-5|few|TRBJ2-7|.
CASSYSRGGLPYEQYF
TGTGCCAGCAGTTACTCCAGGGGGGGACTCCCCTACGAGCAGTACTTC
>18|TRBV7-8|.|TRBJ2-3|.
CASSSWGFGRGPSDTQYF
TGTGCCAGCAGCTCCTGGGGGTTTGGGCGGGGGCCATCAGATACGCAGTATTTT
>14|TRBV7-2|few|TRBJ2-7|TRBD2
CASSPGRAVDEQYF
TGTGCCAGCAGTCCCGGGAGGGCCGTCGACGAGCAGTACTTC
>14|TRBV7-9|.|TRBJ2-5|TRBD1
CASSFRDRGETQYF
TGTGCCAGCAGCTTCCGGGACAGGGGCGAGACCCAGTACTTC
>22|TRBV24-1|.|TRBJ1-5|TRBD1
CATRGTPSLGTGGVRGNQPQHF
TGTGCCACCAGGGGTACTCCCTCTCTCGGGACAGGGGGAGTCCGCGGCAATCAGCCCCAGCATTTT
>14|TRBV7-2|.|TRBJ1-2|.
CASSLEGELYGYTF
TGTGCCAGCAGCTTAGAGGGGGAGCTCTATGGCTACACCTTC
>12|TRBV9|.|TRBJ1-1|.
CASSGPTGTAFF
TGTGCCAGCAGCGGACCAACCGGGACAGCTTTCTTT
>14|TRBV4-3|.|TRBJ2-1|.
CASSQDRASNEQFF
TGCGCCAGCAGCCAAGATAGGGCTAGCAATGAGCAGTTCTTC
>15|TRBV12-3/TRBV12-4|.|TRBJ2-5|TRBD1
CASSTRQGKGETQYF
TGTGCCAGCAGTACACGACAGGGGAAAGGGGAGACCCAGTACTTC
>15|TRBV6-5|.|TRBJ2-1|.
CASRRRDRGVDEQFF
TGTGCCAGCAGACGTCGGGACCGGGGAGTCGATGAGCAGTTCTTC
>16|TRBV5-1|.|TRBJ2-1|.
CASSLKWGGSYNEQFF
TGCGCCAGCAGCTTGAAATGGGGAGGCTCCTACAATGAGCAGTTCTTC
>16|TRBV3-1|.|TRBJ1-4|.
CASSPRKDRYNEKLFF
TGTGCCAGCAGCCCGAGAAAAGACAGATATAATGAAAAACTGTTTTTT
>15|TRBV5-1|.|TRBJ2-1|.
CASSLGWNSYNEQFF
TGCGCCAGCAGCTTGGGTTGGAACTCCTACAATGAGCAGTTCTTC
>14|TRBV29-1|.|TRBJ1-2|.
CSVDETDSSYGYTF
TGCAGCGTTGACGAGACGGACAGTTCATATGGCTACACCTTC
>14|TRBV7-9|many|TRBJ1-4|.
CASSLTGKNEKLFF
TGTGCCAGCAGCTTAACAGGGAAGAATGAAAAACTGTTTTTT
>18|TRBV12-3/TRBV12-4|.|TRBJ2-7|TRBD2
CASSLRGLAGGSSYEQYF
TGTGCCAGCAGTTTACGGGGACTAGCGGGAGGGAGCTCCTACGAGCAGTACTTC
>14|TRBV4-2|.|TRBJ2-7|.
CASSPRQSSYEQYF
TGTGCCAGCAGCCCCCGACAGAGCTCCTACGAGCAGTACTTC
>21|TRBV29-1|.|TRBJ2-1|.
CSVEERRRRRAGQFSYNEQFF
TGCAGCGTTGAAGAGAGACGCAGAAGGAGGGCTGGACAGTTTAGTTACAATGAGCAGTTCTTC
>13|TRBV20-1|few|TRBJ1-1|TRBD1
CSALTGVGTEAFF
TGCAGTGCTTTGACAGGGGTCGGCACTGAAGCTTTCTTT
>14|TRBV5-1|few|TRBJ2-3|.
CASSRGPDEDTQYF
TGCGCCAGCAGCAGGGGCCCGGATGAAGATACGCAGTATTTT
>13|TRBV2|.|TRBJ2-1|.
CASSDDRQTEQFF
TGTGCCAGCAGTGATGATAGACAAACTGAGCAGTTCTTC
>15|TRBV7-3|few|TRBJ2-3|TRBD2
CASSLGLAGMDTQYF
TGTGCCAGCAGCTTAGGGCTAGCGGGGATGGATACGCAGTATTTT
>14|TRBV29-1|.|TRBJ2-5|TRBD1
CSVDPRTGWETQYF
TGCAGCGTTGACCCAAGGACAGGGTGGGAGACCCAGTACTTC
>13|TRBV12-3/TRBV12-4|once|TRBJ1-6|.
CASSPRGDSPLHF
TGTGCCAGCAGCCCCAGGGGTGATTCACCCCTCCACTTT
>13|TRBV10-3|.|TRBJ1-2|.
CAISVREEYGYTF
TGTGCCATCAGTGTCAGGGAGGAGTATGGCTACACCTTC
>16|TRBV24-1|.|TRBJ2-3|.
CATSEARPLSTDTQYF
TGTGCCACCAGTGAGGCCCGACCGCTTAGCACAGATACGCAGTATTTT
>16|TRBV7-2|few|TRBJ2-5|.
CASSPPPTTEQETQYF
TGTGCCAGCAGCCCCCCCCCTACTACAGAACAAGAGACCCAGTACTTC
>19|TRBV4-2|.|TRBJ1-6|.
CASSQEVSGGSVKAAPLHF
TGTGCCAGCAGCCAAGAAGTTTCTGGGGGTTCAGTAAAGGCGGCACCCCTCCACTTT
>14|TRBV10-3|.|TRBJ1-5|TRBD1
CAISDPSGTGAQHF
TGTGCCATCAGTGATCCGTCGGGGACAGGGGCTCAGCATTTT
>12|TRBV6-2/TRBV6-3|many|TRBJ2-1|TRBD2
CATELAGGHQFF
TGTGCCACCGAGCTAGCGGGAGGGCATCAGTTCTTC
>15|TRBV7-9|.|TRBJ2-3|.
CASSASWTVADTQYF
TGTGCCAGCAGCGCTAGCTGGACAGTCGCAGATACGCAGTATTTT
>16|TRBV9|.|TRBJ2-2|TRBD1
CASSLKPGGVTGELFF
TGTGCCAGCAGCCTTAAACCAGGGGGCGTAACCGGGGAGCTGTTTTTT
>14|TRBV5-1|many|TRBJ2-5|.
CASSLGRGQETQYF
TGCGCCAGCAGCTTGGGCCGGGGCCAAGAGACCCAGTACTTC
>15|TRBV7-4|.|TRBJ2-3|TRBD1
CASSLGDRDEDTQYF
TGTGCCAGCAGCTTAGGGGACAGGGACGAAGATACGCAGTATTTT
>13|TRBV20-1|few|TRBJ2-5|.
CSARAGIEETQYF
TGCAGTGCTAGAGCAGGGATCGAAGAGACCCAGTACTTC
>14|TRBV5-1|few|TRBJ2-5|.
CASSTAGFKETQYF
TGCGCCAGCAGCACCGCAGGGTTTAAGGAGACCCAGTACTTC
>16|TRBV7-2|.|TRBJ2-3|TRBD1
CASSSASTGGTDTQYF
TGTGCCAGCAGCTCCGCCTCGACAGGGGGTACAGATACGCAGTATTTT
>15|TRBV12-3/TRBV12-4|.|TRBJ2-2|TRBD1
CASSPDRGKYGELFF
TGTGCCAGCAGTCCGGACAGGGGCAAATACGGGGAGCTGTTTTTT